The 10 T cell receptor beta chains presented below share a single source sample, sequenced in a study of control samples from healthy donors and cancer patients. Generated by immunoSEQ multiplex PCR, the TCRdb table keeps only in-frame clones and is missing some. The table lists tens of thousands of clones, approximately 90% of them singletons. The sample was PBMCs. These receptors all come from a man aged 30 to 45 with colorectal cancer.

CDR3 nucleotides: TGTGCCAGCAGCCAATTGGACAGGTCGGTTACGCAGTATTTT. As protein: CASSQLDRSVTQYF. This chain connects TRBV14 to TRBJ2-3; 7 bases are a match to TRBD1. The germline CDR1 and CDR2 sequences are SGHDN and FVKESK. The CDR3 totals 14 residues. After removal of 2 bases from V and 8 bases from J, the junction contained 7 bases not matched to a gene.

A single count supports this clone. The chain combines TRBV5-8 with TRBJ1-1; 7 positions match TRBD1. Germline-derived CDR1 and CDR2 are SGHTS and YDEGEE. The junction had 8 bases not matched to a gene; V was cut back by 4 bases and J by 8 bases. This CDR3 region has 13 residues. The CDR3 sequence is CASSPEGAREAFF. The CDR3 DNA reads as TGTGCCAGCAGCCCGGAGGGGGCGAGGGAAGCTTTCTTT.

V is TRBV6-6 and J is TRBJ1-1; TRBD1 aligns across 10 bases. CDR3 length equals 13 residues. The junction had 8 bases not matched to a gene; V was cut back by 4 bases and J by 12 bases. Germline V CDR1 and CDR2: MNHNY, SVGAGI (reference sequence). DNA of the CDR3: TGTGCCAGCAGTTCCGGACAGGGGGAAGGAACTTTCTTT. Protein: CASSSGQGEGTFF.

The chain links TRBV3-1 (or the pseudogene TRBV3-2) to TRBJ2-3; TRBD1 is a possible D gene (6 bases). The CDR3 sequence is 13 residues long. Germline lookup yields CDR1 LGHDT and CDR2 YNNKEL (reference sequence). V lost 6 bases and J lost 9, with 16 bases in between. CDR3 amino acids: CASRAKGVRTQYF. The CDR3, as DNA: TGTGCCAGCAGGGCGAAGGGGGTGCGGACGCAGTATTTT.

This chain links TRBV5-6 with TRBJ2-7; D call uncertain. The CDR3 length is 13 residues. Germline V gives CDR1 SGHDT, CDR2 YYEEEE. Trimming pared 2 bases from V and 3 bases from J, leaving 9 bases between. In nucleotides, the CDR3 is TGTGCCAGCAGCTTCGGTCGTAGCTACGAGCAGTACGTC. This encodes CASSFGRSYEQYV.

This chain uses TRBV27 with TRBJ2-1; D possibly uses TRBD1 or TRBD2 (5 bases each). From germline, CDR1 is MNHEY and CDR2 SMNVEV (reference sequence). V lost 7 bases to trimming and J lost 3 bases, with 19 bases between them. The CDR3 runs to 16 residues. Written as DNA, the CDR3 is TGTGCCAGCATCCCTACGGGACCCATAAACTACAATGAGCAGTTCTTC. Amino acids: CASIPTGPINYNEQFF.

V and J are TRBV19 and TRBJ1-6; TRBD1 might be the D (5 bases). The CDR3 spans 19 residues. V was pared by 4 bases and J by 5 bases, with 24 bases between. Germline CDR1 and CDR2: LNHDA and SQIVND (reference sequence). The CDR3 region is CASSRTQSRGGVNNSPLHF. The DNA for the CDR3 is TGTGCCAGTAGTAGGACTCAATCCCGTGGGGGTGTGAATAATTCACCCCTCCACTTT.

This clone appeared once. The genes are TRBV19 and TRBJ1-1; a weak D match, TRBD1 (6 bases). The CDR3 totals 14 residues. V gave up 6 bases and J gave up 1 base, with 12 bases separating them. Germline V gives CDR1 LNHDA, CDR2 SQIVND (reference sequence). The CDR3 DNA reads TGTGCCAGTAGAGACCAGACAGGGAACACTGAAGCTTTCTTT. This translates into CASRDQTGNTEAFF.

This clone was detected once. The J gene is TRBJ2-7, the V gene TRBV30, with 7 bases lining up with TRBD1. CDR1 is GTSNPN, CDR2 SVGIG, per germline (reference sequence). This CDR3 is 13 amino acids long. V lost 4 bases and J lost 6; bases outside the gene matches: 9. The CDR3 DNA reads as TGTGCCTGGAACAGACAGGGAGAGGGCGAGCAGTACTTC. Translation gives CAWNRQGEGEQYF.

The chain has TRBV7-8 and TRBJ2-1; D call uncertain. Germline assignment: CDR1 SGHVS and CDR2 FQNEAQ. The ends were cut back, 0 bases at V and 5 bases at J, with 14 bases in the middle. The CDR3 runs to 16 residues. Here the CDR3 reads CASSLAAFTPNNEQFF. CDR3 nucleotides: TGTGCCAGCAGCTTAGCGGCGTTTACTCCAAACAATGAGCAGTTCTTC.